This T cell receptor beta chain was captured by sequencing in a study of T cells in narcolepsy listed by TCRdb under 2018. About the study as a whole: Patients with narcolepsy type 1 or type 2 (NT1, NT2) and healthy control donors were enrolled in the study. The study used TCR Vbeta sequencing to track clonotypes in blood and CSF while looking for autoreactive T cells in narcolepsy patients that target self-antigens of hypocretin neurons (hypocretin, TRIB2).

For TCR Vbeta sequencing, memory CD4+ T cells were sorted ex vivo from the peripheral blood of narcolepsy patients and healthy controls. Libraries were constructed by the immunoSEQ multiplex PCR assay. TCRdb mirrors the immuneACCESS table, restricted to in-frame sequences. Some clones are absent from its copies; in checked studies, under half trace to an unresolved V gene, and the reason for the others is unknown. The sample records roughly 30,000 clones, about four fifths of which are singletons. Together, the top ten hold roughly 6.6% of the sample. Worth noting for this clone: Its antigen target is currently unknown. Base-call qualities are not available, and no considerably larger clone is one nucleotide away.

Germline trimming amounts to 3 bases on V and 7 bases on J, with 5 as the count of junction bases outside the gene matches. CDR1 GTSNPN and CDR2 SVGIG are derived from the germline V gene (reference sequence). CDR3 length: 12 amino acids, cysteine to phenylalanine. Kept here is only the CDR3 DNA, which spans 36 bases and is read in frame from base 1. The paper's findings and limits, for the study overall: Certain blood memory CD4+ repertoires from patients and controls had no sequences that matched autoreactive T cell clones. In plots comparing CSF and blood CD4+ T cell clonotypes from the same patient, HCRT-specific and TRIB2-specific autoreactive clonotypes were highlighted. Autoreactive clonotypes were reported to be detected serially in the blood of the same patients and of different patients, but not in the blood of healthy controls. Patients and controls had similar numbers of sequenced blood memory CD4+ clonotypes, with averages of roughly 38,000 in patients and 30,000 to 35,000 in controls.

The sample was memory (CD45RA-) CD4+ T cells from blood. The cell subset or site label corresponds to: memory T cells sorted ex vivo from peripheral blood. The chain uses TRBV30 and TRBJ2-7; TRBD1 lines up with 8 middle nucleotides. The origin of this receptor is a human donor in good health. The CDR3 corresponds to CAWRRTGQEQYF. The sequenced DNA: TGTGCCTGGAGGCGGACAGGGCAAGAGCAGTACTTC.